Shown below are 32 T cell receptor beta chains from a single sample sequenced in a study of blood T cell repertoires in COVID-19. Only in-frame clones appear in the TCRdb table, and some are missing; sequencing was by immunoSEQ multiplex PCR. The table shows about 100,000 clones, with about 77% occurring only once. The sample taken for sequencing was peripheral blood. Receptors were obtained from a human donor in a cohort sampled during active COVID-19.

The genes are TRBV7-3 and TRBJ1-1; D unresolved. Trimming left V 6 bases short and J 5 bases short, with 13 bases between. CDR1 and CDR2 (germline): SGHTA, FQGTGA. The CDR3 runs to 13 residues. CDR3 DNA sequence: TGTGCCAGCAGTTCTACGGTGAGGACTGAAGCTTTCTTT. Its protein is CASSSTVRTEAFF.

This rearrangement joins TRBV18 to TRBJ2-5; a weak D match, TRBD1 (6 bases). The CDR3 contains 12 residues. CDR1 and CDR2 from the germline V gene are KGHSH and LQKENI. The ends were cut back, 5 bases at V and 5 bases at J, with 9 bases in the middle. The CDR3 is CASSSQGETQYF. CDR3 nucleotides: TGTGCCAGCTCAAGCCAGGGGGAGACCCAGTACTTC.

V gene TRBV7-8 combines with J gene TRBJ2-1, with 9 bases matching TRBD2. The CDR3 is made up of 18 amino acids. Looked up from germline, CDR1 is SGHVS and CDR2 is FQNEAQ. J gave up 7 bases and V 1 base, and 14 bases lay outside the gene matches. CDR3 nucleotide sequence: TGTGCCAGCAGCTTAGGGAAGGATGGCGGGAGGGCCTCGAATGAGCAGTTCTTC. Amino acid sequence: CASSLGKDGGRASNEQFF.

The chain joins TRBV5-4 to TRBJ2-1, with D possibly being TRBD2 (5 bases). The CDR3 is made up of 15 amino acids. The ends were cut back, 3 bases at V and 4 bases at J, with 14 bases in the middle. Per the germline V gene, CDR1 is SGHNT and CDR2 is YYREEE (reference sequence). The CDR3 region is CASSSTIAVYNEQFF. The CDR3, as DNA: TGTGCCAGCAGCTCGACTATTGCCGTTTACAATGAGCAGTTCTTC.

The chain carries TRBV29-1 and TRBJ2-2, with 9 nucleotides matching TRBD1. J was trimmed by 3 bases and V by 7 bases; bases with no gene match: 6. The CDR3 sequence is 14 residues long. Germline V lookup: CDR1 SQVTM, CDR2 ANQGSEA. CDR3 bases: TGCAGCGCTGAGGGACAGGGAGACACCGGGGAGCTGTTTTTT. This translates into CSAEGQGDTGELFF.

This rearrangement joins TRBV19 to TRBJ1-1, with a tentative D call TRBD1 (6 bases). Between the trimmed V and J ends, which lost 7 bases and 5 bases, there was a span of 20 bases. The CDR3 length is 15 residues. Germline CDR1 reads LNHDA; CDR2 reads SQIVND (reference sequence). CDR3 bases: TGTGCCAGTACCCTTTCGACAGGCGGGGGGACTGAAGCTTTCTTT. Its protein product is CASTLSTGGGTEAFF.

The chain is built from TRBV19 and TRBJ2-3, with 9 bases lining up with TRBD1. This CDR3 has 15 residues. V shed 7 bases and J 4 bases; nucleotides not matched to a gene: 9. Germline loops: CDR1 LNHDA, CDR2 SQIVND (reference sequence). The CDR3 nucleotides are TGTGCCAGTAAAAGAGGACAGGGGTCCCCAGATACGCAGTATTTT. Encoded protein: CASKRGQGSPDTQYF.

The chain combines TRBV4-2 with TRBJ2-1; 7 bases map to TRBD2. The CDR3 runs 16 residues. Germline V lookup: CDR1 LGHNA, CDR2 YNFKEQ. The J segment lost 1 base and the V segment lost 1 base, leaving 4 bases of the junction unmatched. CDR3 DNA: TGTGCCAGCAGCCAAGTGGGCGGGAGATCCTACAATGAGCAGTTCTTC. Amino acids: CASSQVGGRSYNEQFF.

The sample holds one count of this clone. The gene calls are TRBV3-1 (or the pseudogene TRBV3-2) and TRBJ2-2; 12 nucleotides match TRBD2. The CDR3 runs to 14 residues. CDR1 is LGHDT, CDR2 YNNKEL, per germline (reference sequence). The ends lost 6 bases at V and 12 bases at J; junction bases unmatched: 8. In DNA form, the CDR3 reads TGTGCCAGCAGATCGACTAGCGGGAGAGAAAAGCTGTTTTTT. Amino acid sequence: CASRSTSGREKLFF.

The genes are TRBV5-1 and TRBJ1-3; D is possibly TRBD1 (6 bases). The CDR3 contains 16 residues. V lost 4 bases and J 0 bases, leaving 14 bases between the germline ends. Looked up from germline, CDR1 is SGHRS and CDR2 is YFSETQ. The CDR3 nucleotides are TGCGCCAGCAGCCCGAGGGGGAGCTTCTCTGGAAACACCATATATTTT. As protein: CASSPRGSFSGNTIYF.

V gene TRBV19 combines with J gene TRBJ2-2, with 7 bases fitting TRBD2. CDR1 is LNHDA and CDR2 is SQIVND in the germline V gene (reference sequence). The V gene end was trimmed by 6 bases and the J gene end by 6 bases; junction bases not matched to a gene: 13. CDR3 length: 16 amino acids. The CDR3 sequence is CASRRLVGGPSGELFF. CDR3 sequence (DNA): TGTGCCAGTAGGAGACTAGTGGGAGGGCCGTCCGGGGAGCTGTTTTTT.

The V call is TRBV7-9, the J call TRBJ2-1; 7 nucleotides agree with TRBD2. Per the germline V gene, CDR1 is SEHNR and CDR2 is FQNEAQ (reference sequence). V trimming: 4 bases; J trimming: 8 bases; junction bases outside the gene matches: 14. The CDR3 is 16 residues long. CDR3 amino acids: CASSSTSGLRADEQFF. The CDR3 nucleotides read TGTGCCAGCAGCTCAACGTCGGGACTACGCGCAGATGAGCAGTTCTTC.

The rearrangement uses TRBV28 and TRBJ2-7, with 14 bases lining up with TRBD2. Germline V gene data show CDR1 as MDHEN and CDR2 as SYDVKM. The CDR3 consists of 15 residues. V lost 8 bases to trimming and J lost 2 bases; unmatched junction nucleotides: 5. CDR3 sequence: CASRPGLAGAYEQYF. The CDR3 DNA sequence: TGTGCCAGCCGACCGGGACTAGCGGGAGCCTACGAGCAGTACTTC.

The V call is TRBV11-2, the J call TRBJ2-5; 10 nucleotides match TRBD2. The CDR3 covers 16 residues. With 5 bases clipped from V and 5 bases from J, the junction kept 11 bases outside the gene matches. CDR1 is SGHAT and CDR2 is FQNNGV in the germline V gene. CDR3: CASSPGISGGWETQYF. CDR3 nucleotide sequence: TGTGCCAGCAGCCCTGGAATTAGCGGGGGGTGGGAGACCCAGTACTTC. Looking up the rest from reference TRBV11-2 and TRBJ2-5 gives the full variable domain: EAGVAQSPRYKIIEKRQSVAFWCNPISGHATLYWYQQILGQGPKLLIQFQNNGVVDDSQLPKDRFSAERLKGVDSTLKIQPAKLEDSAVYLCASSPGISGGWETQYFGPGTRLLVL.

This clone was seen just once. The V and J genes are TRBV12-3 or TRBV12-4 and TRBJ1-1; D not resolved. CDR3 length: 13 residues. The V and J ends lost 0 bases and 5 bases respectively, with 7 bases between them. The CDR3 DNA reads as TGTGCCAGCAGTTTAGCGGAGGGAACTGAAGCTTTCTTT. The encoded protein is CASSLAEGTEAFF.

This chain links TRBV14 with TRBJ2-5; the match to TRBD1 covers 10 bases. Trimming removed 0 bases from V and 5 bases from J; junction bases left unmatched: 12. The CDR3 runs 18 residues. Germline V gene lookup returns CDR1 SGHDN and CDR2 FVKESK. As DNA, the CDR3 is TGTGCCAGCAGCCAAGAGCCTCAACGACAGGGGGCGCGCGAGACCCAGTACTTC. As protein: CASSQEPQRQGARETQYF.

V gene TRBV7-9 combines with J gene TRBJ2-7; the match to TRBD2 covers 11 bases. Trimming cost V 4 bases and J 6 bases; bases outside gene matches: 11. Per the germline V gene, CDR1 is SEHNR and CDR2 is FQNEAQ (reference sequence). The length of the CDR3 is 16 residues. The CDR3 protein is CASSSPGLAEVGEQYF. The CDR3 region has the DNA TGTGCCAGCAGCTCACCGGGACTAGCGGAGGTGGGCGAGCAGTACTTC. Together with reference TRBV7-9 and TRBJ2-7, the CDR3 gives the full variable domain: DTGVSQNPRHKITKRGQNVTFRCDPISEHNRLYWYRQTLGQGPEFLTYFQNEAQLEKSRLLSDRFSAERPKGSFSTLEIQRTEQGDSAMYLCASSSPGLAEVGEQYFGPGTRLTVT.

This clone was detected only once. The chain employs TRBV6-5 and TRBJ2-1, with 12 bases identical to TRBD2. Germline V CDR1 and CDR2: MNHEY, SVGAGI. The CDR3 has 15 amino acids. V shed 4 bases and J 2 bases; nucleotides not matched to a gene: 0. CDR3 DNA: TGTGCCAGCAGTTCTAGCGGGGGGGCCTACAATGAGCAGTTCTTC. Amino acids: CASSSSGGAYNEQFF.

This chain connects TRBV19 to TRBJ2-5, with TRBD2 matching over 9 bases. J gave up 2 bases and V 9 bases, and 10 bases lay outside the gene matches. The CDR3 runs 15 residues. The germline CDR1 and CDR2 sequences are LNHDA and SQIVND (reference sequence). CDR3 sequence: CASTYSGRGQETQYF. Here the CDR3 DNA reads TGTGCCAGCACCTATAGCGGGAGAGGTCAAGAGACCCAGTACTTC. Based on the CDR3 plus reference TRBV19 and TRBJ2-5, the full variable domain is DGGITQSPKYLFRKEGQNVTLSCEQNLNHDAMYWYRQDPGQGLRLIYYSQIVNDFQKGDIAEGYSVSREKKESFPLTVTSAQKNPTAFYLCASTYSGRGQETQYFGPGTRLLVL.

V and J are TRBV19 and TRBJ2-3, with 8 bases matching TRBD2. The CDR3 covers 20 residues. Per germline, CDR1 LNHDA and CDR2 SQIVND (reference sequence). V was pared by 1 base and J by 0 bases, with 15 bases of the junction left unmatched. Here the CDR3 DNA reads TGTGCCAGTAGTATAGGTGTGGCGAGCGGGAGATCCACTAGCACAGATACGCAGTATTTT. Its translation is CASSIGVASGRSTSTDTQYF. Full variable domain (rest looked up from reference TRBV19 and TRBJ2-3): DGGITQSPKYLFRKEGQNVTLSCEQNLNHDAMYWYRQDPGQGLRLIYYSQIVNDFQKGDIAEGYSVSREKKESFPLTVTSAQKNPTAFYLCASSIGVASGRSTSTDTQYFGPGTRLTVL.

The chain combines TRBV10-2 with TRBJ2-7; D might be TRBD1 (6 bases). Between the trimmed V and J ends, which lost 8 bases and 2 bases, there was a span of 10 bases. CDR1 and CDR2 from the germline V gene are WSHSY and SAAADI. The CDR3 loop spans 12 amino acids. The CDR3 DNA reads TGCGCCAGCCGGGACACCACCTACGAGCAGTACTTC. Translating it yields CASRDTTYEQYF.

The CDR3: CASSPAGYNEQFF. In DNA form, the CDR3 reads TGTGCCAGCAGCCCGGCAGGCTACAATGAGCAGTTCTTC. This rearrangement joins TRBV11-2 to TRBJ2-1; no firm D call. The V end was cut by 5 bases, the J end by 3 bases, with 8 bases between. The germline CDR1 and CDR2 sequences are SGHAT and FQNNGV. The CDR3 length is 13 residues.

This sequence joins TRBV7-9 and TRBJ1-2; D is uncertain. The CDR3 is made up of 13 amino acids. Germline V gives CDR1 SEHNR, CDR2 FQNEAQ (reference sequence). V shed 6 bases and J shed 5 bases, with 13 bases lying between them. Here the CDR3 reads CASSFGLRYGYTF. The DNA of the CDR3 is TGTGCCAGCAGTTTTGGACTGAGATATGGCTACACCTTC.

V is TRBV21-1 and J is TRBJ1-2; TRBD1 is the table's D call, not checked against the DNA. TRBV21-1 is noted as a pseudogene. The CDR3 length is 17 residues. The CDR3 sequence is CASSQGATGGLCYGYTF. CDR3 nucleotides: TGTGCCAGCAGCCAAGGTGCGACAGGGGGGCTTTGCTATGGCTACACCTTC.

The V call is TRBV28, the J call TRBJ1-1, with 8 bases matching TRBD1. The junction had 8 bases not matched to a gene; V was cut back by 4 bases and J by 1 base. Germline CDR1 and CDR2: MDHEN and SYDVKM. The CDR3 runs 16 residues. CDR3 sequence (DNA): TGTGCCAGCAGTTCGGCCGGGACAGGAAGGAACACTGAAGCTTTCTTT. Translated: CASSSAGTGRNTEAFF.

This clone was found a few times. The chain combines TRBV28 with TRBJ1-5; D may be TRBD1 (6 bases). Between the trimmed V and J ends, which lost 11 bases and 1 base, there was a span of 21 bases. The CDR3 is 16 amino acids. Germline V gene sequence: CDR1 MDHEN, CDR2 SYDVKM. The CDR3 bases are TGTGCCTCCGGGACAAGGGGGGGGAGGAGCAATCAGCCCCAGCATTTT. This codes for CASGTRGGRSNQPQHF.

The genes are TRBV6-5 and TRBJ2-7; maybe TRBD1 (6 bases). This CDR3 has 15 amino acids. Germline assignment: CDR1 MNHEY and CDR2 SVGAGI. V was trimmed by 8 bases and J by 4 bases, leaving 21 bases between them. The CDR3 protein is CASLYSGTGLYEQYF. The CDR3 bases are TGTGCCAGCCTATACTCGGGAACAGGGCTGTACGAGCAGTACTTC.

The chain combines TRBV7-2 with TRBJ2-1, with 13 bases matching TRBD2. Germline values: CDR1 SGHTA, CDR2 FQGNSA. The CDR3 extends over 13 amino acids. Trimming at V came to 5 bases and at J to 10 bases, leaving 2 bases not matched to a gene. The CDR3 region is CASSRLAGGEQFF. The DNA for the CDR3 is TGTGCCAGCAGCCGACTAGCGGGGGGCGAGCAGTTCTTC.

The V call is TRBV7-2, the J call TRBJ2-4; 12 positions match TRBD1. The CDR3 extends over 19 amino acids. After removal of 2 bases from V and 1 base from J, the junction contained 9 bases not matched to a gene. The germline gives CDR1 SGHTA, CDR2 FQGNSA. The CDR3 DNA follows: TGTGCCAGCAGCTTACGGGGACAGGGGGCTGTTGTCGCCAAAAACATTCAGTACTTC. It codes for CASSLRGQGAVVAKNIQYF.

The chain carries TRBV2 and TRBJ2-2; D is perhaps TRBD1 (6 bases). V was clipped by 6 bases and J by 6 bases, with 14 bases between them. Germline V gene data show CDR1 as SNHLY and CDR2 as FYNNEI. There are 14 residues in the CDR3. CDR3 region: CASRAGVDSGELFF. The CDR3 DNA is TGTGCCAGCAGGGCAGGGGTGGATTCCGGGGAGCTGTTTTTT.

The V and J genes are TRBV28 and TRBJ1-1, with D maybe TRBD1 (5 bases). Trimming pared 5 bases from V and 3 bases from J, leaving 16 bases between. The CDR3 loop spans 15 amino acids. The V gene's germline CDR1 is MDHEN and CDR2 SYDVKM. The CDR3 bases are TGTGCCAGCAGTGGGGCGACAAGGCTGGACACTGAAGCTTTCTTT. It is translated as CASSGATRLDTEAFF.

This chain uses TRBV3-1 (or the pseudogene TRBV3-2) with TRBJ2-1; 7 bases align to TRBD2. The CDR3 spans 16 residues. Per germline, CDR1 LGHDT and CDR2 YNNKEL (reference sequence). V trimming: 1 base; J trimming: 0 bases; junction bases outside the gene matches: 3. CDR3 DNA sequence: TGTGCCAGCAGCCAAGGGGGCGGGAGCTCCTACAATGAGCAGTTCTTC. This gives the protein CASSQGGGSSYNEQFF.